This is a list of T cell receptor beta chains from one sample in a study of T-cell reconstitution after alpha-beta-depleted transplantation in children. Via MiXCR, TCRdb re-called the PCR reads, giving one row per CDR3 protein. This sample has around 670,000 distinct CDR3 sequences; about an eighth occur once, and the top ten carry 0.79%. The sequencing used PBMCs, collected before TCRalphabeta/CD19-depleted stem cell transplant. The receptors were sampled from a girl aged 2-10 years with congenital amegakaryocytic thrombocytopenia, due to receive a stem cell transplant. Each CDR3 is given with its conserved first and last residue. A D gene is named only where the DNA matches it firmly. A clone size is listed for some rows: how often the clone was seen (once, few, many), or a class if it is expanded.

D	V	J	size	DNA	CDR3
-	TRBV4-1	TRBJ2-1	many	TGCGCCAGCAGCCAAGATGAGCGGGCGTCCTACAATGAGCAGTTCTTC	CASSQDERASYNEQFF
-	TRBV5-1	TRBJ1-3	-	TGCGCCAGCAGCCAAGAAGTGGACACCATATATTTT	CASSQEVDTIYF
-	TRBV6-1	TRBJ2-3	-	TGTGCCAGCGGTAGCGGCCTCCTCACAGATACGCAGTATTTT	CASGSGLLTDTQYF
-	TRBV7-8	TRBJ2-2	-	TGTGCCAGCAGCTTCCTCCCGGGACCAATTGAAGGGGAGCTGTTTTTT	CASSFLPGPIEGELFF
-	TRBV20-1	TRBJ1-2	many	TGCAGTGCGGTCCGGGGCACAGAGGACTATGGCTACACCTTC	CSAVRGTEDYGYTF
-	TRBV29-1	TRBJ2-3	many	TGCAGCGTTGAACGGGCCGGCCCGGGCACAGATACGCAGTATTTT	CSVERAGPGTDTQYF
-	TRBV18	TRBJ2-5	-	TGTGCCAGCTCACCGCGAGGAGACCAAGAGACCCAGTACTTC	CASSPRGDQETQYF
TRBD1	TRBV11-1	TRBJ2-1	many	TGTGCCAGCAGCCGACGGACAGGGGTTCCCTACAATGAGCAGTTCTTC	CASSRRTGVPYNEQFF
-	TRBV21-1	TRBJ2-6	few	TGTGCCAGCAGCCCGCGAGGGGTTGGGGCCAACGTCCTGACTTTC	CASSPRGVGANVLTF
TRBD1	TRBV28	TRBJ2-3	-	TGTGCCAGCAACGGGGACAGCGATACGCAGTATTTT	CASNGDSDTQYF
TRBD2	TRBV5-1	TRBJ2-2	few	TGCGCCAGCCATGCTAGCGGGAGTAAGGCCGGGGAGCTGTTTTTT	CASHASGSKAGELFF
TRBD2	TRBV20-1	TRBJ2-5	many	TGCAGTGCTAGAGGGACTAGCAGCCTTATTCAAGAGACCCAGTACTTC	CSARGTSSLIQETQYF
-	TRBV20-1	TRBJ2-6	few	TGCAGTGCTAGAGACCCGGTCGGGGCTGGGGCCAACGTCCTGACTTTC	CSARDPVGAGANVLTF
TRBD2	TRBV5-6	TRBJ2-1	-	TGTGCCAGCAGGCTACTTCCGGGACTAGAGGCCAATGAGCAGTTCTTC	CASRLLPGLEANEQFF
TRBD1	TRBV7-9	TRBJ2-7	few	TGTGCCAGCAAAAGAACAGGGGGCATGGGGGAGCAGTACTTC	CASKRTGGMGEQYF
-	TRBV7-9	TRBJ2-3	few	TGTGCCAGCAACACCCTCCAAAGCGGTACAGATACGCAGTATTTT	CASNTLQSGTDTQYF